The rows below give T cell receptor beta chains drawn from one sample of a study of identical twins. A single record per CDR3 protein comes from TCRdb applying MiXCR to the 5' RACE reads. The repertoire holds 450,000 to 650,000 distinct CDR3 sequences, nearly 10% seen once, with roughly 3% in the top ten. Another study also made use of these data, one on yellow fever vaccine responses in identical twins.

Sequencing was performed on PBMCs. The source of these receptors is a woman between 18 and 29 years old in good health. Each CDR3 is given with its conserved first and last residue. The order of the fields is V gene, J gene, D gene, clone size, CDR3 protein, CDR3 DNA. D genes are given only for firm matches. Expanded clones get a size class; other rows say once, few or many, or leave the size out.

TRBV10-3,TRBJ1-1,.,few,CAISEGSATPYTEAFF,TGTGCCATCAGTGAGGGATCAGCCACCCCCTACACTGAAGCTTTCTTT
TRBV20-1,TRBJ2-3,TRBD2,.,CSQAGGGTDTQYF,TGCAGCCAGGCGGGGGGGGGGACAGATACGCAGTATTTT
TRBV12-3/TRBV12-4,TRBJ1-5,.,many,CASTSGVFNQPQHF,TGTGCCAGCACGTCTGGGGTGTTCAATCAGCCCCAGCATTTT
TRBV3-1,TRBJ1-2,.,.,CASSPTKTATSYGYTF,TGTGCCAGCAGCCCCACCAAGACAGCGACGTCCTATGGCTACACCTTC
TRBV7-8,TRBJ2-7,.,many,CASSFQNGGDYEQYF,TGTGCCAGCAGCTTCCAAAACGGGGGAGACTACGAGCAGTACTTC
TRBV5-1,TRBJ2-7,TRBD1,many,CASRFGQGPSEQYF,TGCGCCAGCAGATTTGGACAGGGGCCCTCCGAGCAGTACTTC
TRBV5-1,TRBJ2-1,TRBD2,many,CASSLVAGGRNEQFF,TGCGCCAGCAGCTTGGTAGCGGGGGGGCGCAATGAGCAGTTCTTC
TRBV27,TRBJ1-1,TRBD1,many,CASSLHRGYAENTEAFF,TGTGCCAGCAGTTTACACAGGGGATATGCTGAGAACACTGAAGCTTTCTTT
TRBV6-1,TRBJ2-7,TRBD1,few,CASSAPDRNYEQYF,TGTGCCAGCAGTGCGCCGGACAGGAACTACGAGCAGTACTTC
TRBV18,TRBJ2-2,.,few,CASSGAASTGELFF,TGTGCCAGCTCAGGAGCGGCTAGCACCGGGGAGCTGTTTTTT
TRBV6-2/TRBV6-3,TRBJ2-5,.,few,CASSYGSENWYQETQYF,TGTGCCAGCAGTTACGGGAGCGAGAATTGGTACCAAGAGACCCAGTACTTC
TRBV7-2,TRBJ2-3,.,.,CASSLLLASLADTQYF,TGTGCCAGCAGCCTACTACTAGCCAGCCTCGCAGATACGCAGTATTTT
TRBV7-2,TRBJ2-7,.,.,CASSERIPYEQYF,TGTGCCAGCAGCGAAAGGATTCCCTACGAGCAGTACTTC
TRBV12-3/TRBV12-4,TRBJ1-6,.,many,CASSFSGSPLHF,TGTGCCAGCAGTTTTTCCGGTTCACCCCTCCACTTT
TRBV7-8,TRBJ1-2,.,.,CASSTSPPGGYTF,TGTGCCAGCAGTACGTCACCTCCTGGGGGCTACACCTTC
TRBV9,TRBJ2-7,TRBD2,.,CASSGRGAYEQYF,TGTGCCAGCAGCGGGCGGGGGGCCTACGAGCAGTACTTC
TRBV2,TRBJ2-5,.,few,CASGGQAQYF,TGTGCCAGCGGGGGCCAGGCCCAGTACTTC
TRBV7-2,TRBJ2-1,.,many,CASSRANEQFF,TGTGCCAGCAGCCGGGCCAATGAGCAGTTCTTC
TRBV5-4,TRBJ2-7,TRBD1,.,CASSLWDSPLKQYF,TGTGCCAGCAGCTTGTGGGACAGCCCTTTAAAGCAGTACTTC
TRBV27,TRBJ1-2,.,.,CASGLRGANYGYTF,TGTGCCAGCGGACTTAGGGGGGCTAACTATGGCTACACCTTC
TRBV6-2/TRBV6-3,TRBJ2-5,.,few,CASSQRTYEGGRLKETQYF,TGTGCCAGCAGTCAAAGGACTTATGAGGGCGGCCGCCTAAAAGAGACCCAGTACTTC
TRBV29-1,TRBJ2-3,.,many,CSVESEGTDTQYF,TGCAGCGTTGAGAGCGAGGGCACAGATACGCAGTATTTT
TRBV6-1,TRBJ1-1,.,many,CASSEEVTGWAAFF,TGTGCCAGCAGTGAAGAGGTGACAGGATGGGCCGCTTTCTTT
TRBV18,TRBJ2-5,.,.,CASSPAVQETQYF,TGTGCCAGCTCACCCGCAGTACAAGAGACCCAGTACTTC
TRBV5-1,TRBJ2-5,.,few,CASSYPEGVGETQYF,TGCGCCAGCAGCTATCCGGAGGGGGTAGGAGAGACCCAGTACTTC
TRBV20-1,TRBJ2-7,.,.,CSARDFSGPYEQYF,TGCAGTGCTAGAGATTTTTCAGGGCCCTACGAGCAGTACTTC
TRBV7-2,TRBJ1-1,.,few,CASSTGPMSTEAFF,TGTGCCAGCAGCACAGGACCTATGTCCACTGAAGCTTTCTTT
TRBV7-9,TRBJ2-1,.,many,CASSFSVPGTEYNEQFF,TGTGCCAGCAGCTTCTCCGTGCCCGGGACGGAATACAATGAGCAGTTCTTC
TRBV6-2/TRBV6-3,TRBJ1-1,.,.,CASSAITGSSEAFF,TGTGCCAGCAGTGCAATAACAGGGTCATCTGAAGCTTTCTTT
TRBV20-1,TRBJ2-7,.,many,CSATGYEQYF,TGCAGTGCTACAGGGTACGAGCAGTACTTC
TRBV11-2,TRBJ2-1,TRBD2,many,CALAPQIPGRYYNEQFF,TGTGCCCTAGCGCCTCAGATTCCCGGGAGGTACTACAATGAGCAGTTCTTC
TRBV20-1,TRBJ2-1,.,.,CSASKRSSYNEQFF,TGCAGTGCTAGTAAGCGGAGCTCCTACAATGAGCAGTTCTTC
TRBV28,TRBJ2-6,TRBD1,.,CASAHRDRVLSGANVLTF,TGTGCCAGCGCACACCGGGACAGAGTCCTCTCTGGGGCCAACGTCCTGACTTTC
TRBV27,TRBJ1-2,.,many,CASSLAKGVYGYTF,TGTGCCAGCAGTTTGGCCAAGGGGGTATATGGCTACACCTTC
TRBV27,TRBJ1-6,TRBD1,many,CASSQTGSSPLHF,TGTGCCAGCAGTCAGACAGGGAGTTCACCCCTCCACTTT
TRBV29-1,TRBJ1-2,.,few,CSVELRSGGLIYGYTF,TGCAGCGTTGAACTTCGAAGCGGGGGGCTGATCTATGGCTACACCTTC
TRBV18,TRBJ2-7,TRBD1,few,CASSHHRGTGNEQYF,TGTGCCAGCTCACACCACCGCGGGACAGGGAACGAGCAGTACTTC
TRBV12-3/TRBV12-4,TRBJ1-5,.,.,CASSLSGFQPQHF,TGTGCCAGCAGTTTGTCCGGGTTCCAGCCCCAGCATTTT
TRBV12-3/TRBV12-4,TRBJ2-7,TRBD1,many,CASSARTGDRYEQYF,TGTGCCAGCAGTGCTAGGACAGGGGACCGATACGAGCAGTACTTC